This passage covers 32 T cell receptor beta chains from one sample sequenced in a study of OX40 agonist ivuxolimab in advanced cancers. Assay: immunoSEQ multiplex PCR; the TCRdb copy retains only in-frame clones and omits some. The top ten hold roughly 0.79% of the sample, which has roughly 80,000 clones, around nine tenths seen once. The source was CD4+ or CD8+ T cells sorted from blood, collected in a trial of the OX40 agonist ivuxolimab. The receptors were sampled from an adult with an advanced solid tumor such as melanoma, head and neck, liver or kidney cancer.

CDR3 residues: CAISKSWDEQFF. DNA for the CDR3: TGTGCCATCAGTAAAAGCTGGGATGAGCAGTTCTTC. The chain is built from TRBV10-3 and TRBJ2-1; the D is unclear. This CDR3 region has 12 residues. From germline, CDR1 is ENHRY and CDR2 SYGVKD. V shed 5 bases and J shed 8 bases, with 10 bases lying between them.

This clone was found once. The chain links TRBV7-6 to TRBJ1-2; the match to TRBD1 covers 7 bases. This CDR3 is built from 14 residues. The trim removed 6 bases at V and 3 bases at J, leaving 7 bases unmatched. Per germline, CDR1 SGHVS and CDR2 FNYEAQ. DNA for the CDR3: TGTGCCAGCAGTCCAGACAGGGAGGACTATGGCTACACCTTC. Translating gives CASSPDREDYGYTF. Filled out from reference TRBV7-6 and TRBJ1-2, the complete variable domain reads GAGVSQSPRYKVTKRGQDVALRCDPISGHVSLYWYRQALGQGPEFLTYFNYEAQQDKSGLPNDRFSAERPEGSISTLTIQRTEQRDSAMYRCASSPDREDYGYTFGSGTRLTVV.

This clone has a handful of counts. This rearrangement joins TRBV11-3 to TRBJ2-3, with D possibly being TRBD1 (6 bases). This CDR3 spans 16 amino acids. Germline V gene sequence: CDR1 SGHNT, CDR2 YENEEA. With 5 bases removed from V and 6 bases from J, the gap between germline ends came to 21 bases. The DNA for the CDR3 is TGTGCCAGCAGCGCAGCTCTGGACAGCGAAGGGGATACGCAGTATTTT. This translates into CASSAALDSEGDTQYF.

This sequence joins TRBV4-3 and TRBJ2-5; TRBD2 agrees at 7 bases. Germline trimming cut 10 bases from V and 0 bases from J; bases unmatched to any gene: 11. The CDR3 is made up of 15 amino acids. Germline V lookup: CDR1 LGHNA, CDR2 YSLEER. CDR3 in DNA: TGCGCCACCCCGGAGCGGGGAAGGTACCAAGAGACCCAGTACTTC. This encodes CATPERGRYQETQYF.

V usage is TRBV2 and J usage is TRBJ2-3, with 10 bases aligning to TRBD1. The V and J ends lost 7 bases and 6 bases, in that order; junction bases with no gene match: 13. The CDR3 extends over 16 amino acids. Per germline, CDR1 SNHLY and CDR2 FYNNEI. CDR3 DNA sequence: TGTGCCAGCACCCCCGGGGGGACAGGGGTTTTGGATACGCAGTATTTT. This encodes CASTPGGTGVLDTQYF.

The V call is TRBV19, the J call TRBJ2-7; a weak D match, TRBD1 (5 bases). The CDR3 sequence is 14 residues long. Germline CDR1 reads LNHDA; CDR2 reads SQIVND (reference sequence). Trimming removed 2 bases from V and 5 bases from J, with 13 bases in between. CDR3 sequence: CASSIQGIGDEQYF. The CDR3 DNA reads TGTGCCAGTAGTATACAGGGTATCGGCGACGAGCAGTACTTC.

J is TRBJ2-1 and V is TRBV29-1; 7 bases map to TRBD1. This CDR3 spans 13 amino acids. The V segment lost 3 bases and the J segment 14 bases; nucleotides outside the gene matches: 13. Germline CDR1 SQVTM, CDR2 ANQGSEA. As DNA, the CDR3 is TGCAGCGTTGATGGGCAGCAGGGGGTTCGGAAGTTCTTC. Translating it yields CSVDGQQGVRKFF.

This clone was seen a handful of times. This chain connects TRBV2 to TRBJ1-5; 9 bases agree with TRBD1. Per germline, CDR1 SNHLY and CDR2 FYNNEI. V lost 6 bases to trimming and J lost 3 bases; unmatched junction nucleotides: 6. CDR3 length equals 15 residues. The CDR3 DNA follows: TGTGCCAGCAGAAAACAGGGGGCCAACAATCAGCCCCAGCATTTT. This sequence encodes CASRKQGANNQPQHF. The entire variable domain, with the rest obtained from reference TRBV2 and TRBJ1-5, is as follows: EPEVTQTPSHQVTQMGQEVILRCVPISNHLYFYWYRQILGQKVEFLVSFYNNEISEKSEIFDDQFSVERPDGSNFTLKIRSTKLEDSAMYFCASRKQGANNQPQHFGDGTRLSIL.

The chain has TRBV5-6 and TRBJ2-5; possibly TRBD1 for D (7 bases). Trimming shortened V by 2 bases and J by 4 bases, and 12 bases separated the two germline ends. This CDR3 has 14 residues. The germline V gene has CDR1 SGHDT and CDR2 YYEEEE. The CDR3 DNA is TGTGCCAGCAGCTTCAGGGGGGCCCTAGAGACCCAGTACTTC. This encodes CASSFRGALETQYF.

This clone occurred once. The J gene is TRBJ1-5, the V gene TRBV7-8; D is ambiguous. Germline assignment: CDR1 SGHVS and CDR2 FQNEAQ. The CDR3 is made up of 16 amino acids. The V end was cut by 3 bases, the J end by 0 bases, with 12 bases between. The CDR3 coding sequence is TGTGCCAGCAGCTTCGATTCGGGAGTTAGCAATCAGCCCCAGCATTTT. Amino acid sequence: CASSFDSGVSNQPQHF.

DNA of the CDR3: TGTGCCAGCAGTGCGGGACAGATGAACACTGAAGCTTTCTTT. As protein: CASSAGQMNTEAFF. The chain couples TRBV6-5 to TRBJ1-1; 7 positions match TRBD1. V shed 5 bases and J 0 bases; nucleotides not matched to a gene: 3. Looked up from germline, CDR1 is MNHEY and CDR2 is SVGAGI. CDR3 length equals 14 residues.

V and J are TRBV7-2 and TRBJ1-4, with D uncertain. The V gene lost 1 base and the J gene lost 3 bases, with 9 bases spanning the gap. Germline loops: CDR1 SGHTA, CDR2 FQGNSA. The CDR3 has 15 amino acids. The CDR3 sequence is CASSLVPGPNEKLFF. CDR3 nucleotide sequence: TGTGCCAGCAGCTTAGTTCCCGGACCTAATGAAAAACTGTTTTTT.

The rearrangement joins TRBV4-3 to TRBJ1-3; D gene ambiguous. Per the germline V gene, CDR1 is LGHNA and CDR2 is YSLEER. V was clipped by 0 bases and J by 4 bases, with 7 bases between them. The CDR3 totals 14 residues. CDR3 DNA sequence: TGCGCCAGCAGCCAAGATCTGAGAGGAAACACCATATATTTT. The encoded protein is CASSQDLRGNTIYF.

The J gene is TRBJ1-5, the V gene TRBV10-3; a possible D gene is TRBD1 (5 bases). V dropped 2 bases and J dropped 0 bases, with 5 bases sitting between them. The CDR3 extends over 14 amino acids. Per germline, CDR1 ENHRY and CDR2 SYGVKD. The CDR3 loop is CAISEDSSNQPQHF. The CDR3 DNA follows: TGTGCCATCAGTGAGGACAGTAGCAATCAGCCCCAGCATTTT.

The chain recombines TRBV7-8 with TRBJ2-1; the match to TRBD1 covers 9 bases. The CDR3 consists of 16 residues. Trimming at V came to 4 bases and at J to 0 bases, leaving 4 bases not matched to a gene. Germline CDR1 SGHVS, CDR2 FQNEAQ. CDR3 residues: CASSSDRGSSYNEQFF. The CDR3 nucleotides read TGTGCCAGCAGCTCGGACAGGGGCAGCTCCTACAATGAGCAGTTCTTC.

J is TRBJ1-1 and V is TRBV5-5; D is undetermined. CDR1 and CDR2 from the germline V gene are SGHKS and YYEKEE (reference sequence). The CDR3 sequence is 13 residues long. V lost 2 bases and J lost 5, with 10 bases in between. The CDR3 DNA sequence: TGTGCCAGCAGCTTCAGGCCGGAGACTGAAGCTTTCTTT. Amino acids: CASSFRPETEAFF.

The rearrangement joins TRBV5-4 to TRBJ2-5, with D possibly TRBD2 on 6 matching bases. V dropped 6 bases and J dropped 1 base, with 16 bases sitting between them. Germline V gene lookup returns CDR1 SGHNT and CDR2 YYREEE (reference sequence). The CDR3 runs 15 residues. CDR3 amino acids: CASTRDSLAQETQYF. For the CDR3, the DNA is TGTGCCAGCACCCGGGACTCTTTGGCCCAAGAGACCCAGTACTTC.

V is TRBV27 and J is TRBJ2-2; 10 nucleotides line up with TRBD1. V was clipped by 4 bases and J by 6 bases; unmatched bases: 8. Germline CDR1 and CDR2: MNHEY and SMNVEV (reference sequence). This CDR3 region has 16 residues. The CDR3 nucleotides read TGTGCCAGCAGTTCACTGGGACAGGGGTTTGCCGGGGAGCTGTTTTTT. Its translation: CASSSLGQGFAGELFF.

This clone was seen more than once but under ten times. V is TRBV27 and J is TRBJ2-7; perhaps D is TRBD1 or TRBD2 (5 bases each). Germline V gene sequence: CDR1 MNHEY, CDR2 SMNVEV (reference sequence). The CDR3 sequence is 14 residues long. V lost 3 bases to trimming and J lost 7 bases, with 16 bases between them. The CDR3 sequence: CASSLSGAIGEQYF. CDR3 in DNA: TGTGCCAGCAGTTTGTCCGGGGCGATCGGTGAGCAGTACTTC.

V usage is TRBV25-1 and J usage is TRBJ2-2; maybe TRBD1 (5 bases). Trimming stripped 3 bases from V and 5 bases from J, with 13 bases between. Germline CDR1 MGHDK, CDR2 SYGVNS. The CDR3 is made up of 15 amino acids. The CDR3 sequence: CASSDPGLTTGELFF. The DNA for the CDR3 is TGTGCCAGCAGTGACCCAGGGTTGACGACCGGGGAGCTGTTTTTT.

The DNA of the CDR3 is TGTGCCAGCAGCTTAACGGGGAGAAGAGATGAAAAACTGTTTTTT. Residues: CASSLTGRRDEKLFF. The chain carries TRBV7-3 and TRBJ1-4; D is unclear. V lost 0 bases to trimming and J lost 6 bases, with 11 bases between them. This CDR3 has 15 amino acids. Germline CDR1 and CDR2: SGHTA and FQGTGA.

V usage is TRBV6-5 and J usage is TRBJ2-1, with TRBD2 matching over 14 bases. Germline V CDR1 and CDR2: MNHEY, SVGAGI. V lost 8 bases to trimming and J lost 7 bases; unmatched junction nucleotides: 7. The CDR3 runs 15 residues. CDR3 sequence (DNA): TGTGCCAGCCACGGGACTAGCGGGAGTTGGAATGAGCAGTTCTTC. Translation gives CASHGTSGSWNEQFF.

This rearrangement joins TRBV25-1 to TRBJ1-1; D possibly corresponds to TRBD1 (5 bases). Trimming took off 5 bases at V and 3 bases at J, with 10 bases between the two ends. The germline CDR1 and CDR2 sequences are MGHDK and SYGVNS. CDR3 length: 13 residues. The CDR3 nucleotides read TGTGCCAGCAGTCGGGGGGGTGACACTGAAGCTTTCTTT. It specifies CASSRGGDTEAFF.

The CDR3 coding sequence is TGCGCCAGCAGCCCTCAGACAGGGGGAGGAAACACCATATATTTT. This gives the protein CASSPQTGGGNTIYF. The J gene is TRBJ1-3, the V gene TRBV5-1, with 9 nucleotides matching TRBD1. The CDR3 length is 15 residues. Germline CDR1 is SGHRS and CDR2 is YFSETQ. V gave up 4 bases and J gave up 4 bases; unmatched junction bases: 6. The full variable domain, rest sourced from reference TRBV5-1 and TRBJ1-3, is KAGVTQTPRYLIKTRGQQVTLSCSPISGHRSVSWYQQTPGQGLQFLFEYFSETQRNKGNFPGRFSGRQFSNSRSEMNVSTLELGDSALYLCASSPQTGGGNTIYFGEGSWLTVV.

This sequence joins TRBV18 and TRBJ1-3; 10 nucleotides agree with TRBD1. In germline, CDR1 is KGHSH, CDR2 LQKENI. V trimming: 2 bases; J trimming: 7 bases; junction bases outside the gene matches: 5. The CDR3 totals 15 residues. CDR3 in amino acids: CASSPATGGANTIYF. Here the CDR3 DNA reads TGTGCCAGCTCACCAGCGACAGGGGGCGCGAACACCATATATTTT.

V gene TRBV5-4 combines with J gene TRBJ2-3; D unclear. The CDR3 consists of 15 residues. Germline values: CDR1 SGHNT, CDR2 YYREEE (reference sequence). V lost 7 bases and J lost 1, with 16 bases in between. The chain's CDR3 is CASSPEAARTDTQYF. The CDR3 DNA reads TGTGCCAGCTCCCCCGAGGCGGCCCGCACAGATACGCAGTATTTT.

This chain joins TRBV14 and TRBJ2-2; D is ambiguous. Trimming stripped 0 bases from V and 4 bases from J, with 9 bases between. Germline values: CDR1 SGHDN, CDR2 FVKESK. CDR3 size: 15 residues. The CDR3 sequence: CASSQDIEATGELFF. The CDR3 coding sequence is TGTGCCAGCAGCCAAGATATCGAGGCCACCGGGGAGCTGTTTTTT.

This clone was counted between two and nine times. DNA of the CDR3: TGTGCCAGCAGCTTAGTCAGGGCCACTGAAGCTTTCTTT. This translates into CASSLVRATEAFF. The V and J genes are TRBV7-2 and TRBJ1-1, with D tentatively TRBD1 (5 bases). Deletions cut 1 base from V and 4 bases from J, with 7 bases between. The CDR3 spans 13 residues. Germline lookup yields CDR1 SGHTA and CDR2 FQGNSA.

The gene calls are TRBV7-2 and TRBJ1-3; no clear D. There are 17 residues in the CDR3. CDR1 and CDR2 from the germline V gene are SGHTA and FQGNSA. Trimming removed 4 bases at V and 0 bases at J, with 16 bases between. The CDR3 bases are TGTGCCAGCAGCTCACGCCGGTCTGTGGGCTCTGGAAACACCATATATTTT. Translating gives CASSSRRSVGSGNTIYF.

This chain links TRBV30 with TRBJ1-1, with a possible D match to TRBD1 (6 bases). This CDR3 has 11 residues. V lost 5 bases and J lost 6, with 10 bases in between. Germline V lookup: CDR1 GTSNPN, CDR2 SVGIG (reference sequence). CDR3 coding DNA: TGTGCCTGGGACAGGTTCGCTGAAGCTTTCTTT. This codes for CAWDRFAEAFF.

This clone appeared a single time. The genes are TRBV14 and TRBJ2-1; 10 bases fit TRBD1. With 4 bases clipped from V and 7 bases from J, the junction kept 10 bases outside the gene matches. The CDR3 runs 16 residues. Germline CDR1 SGHDN, CDR2 FVKESK. CDR3 bases: TGTGCCAGCAGCCGGGACAGGGGTATCAGTCGGAATGAGCAGTTCTTC. This gives the protein CASSRDRGISRNEQFF.

With respect to this clone: Sequence at one end of the junction differs from germline and may be a read error. The chain combines TRBV7-7 with TRBJ2-1; D call uncertain. The CDR3 has 13 amino acids. Per germline, CDR1 SSHAT and CDR2 FNYEAQ (reference sequence). This CDR3 is CASSEDRNNEQFF. The CDR3 DNA sequence: TGTGCTAGCAGCGAGGATCGGAACAATGAGCAGTTCTTC. The full variable domain, completed using reference TRBV7-7 and TRBJ2-1, is GAGVSQSPRYKVTKRGQDVTLRCDPISSHATLYWYQQALGQGPEFLTYFNYEAQPDKSGLPSDRFSAERPEGSISTLTIQRTEQRDSAMYRCASSEDRNNEQFFGPGTRLTVL.